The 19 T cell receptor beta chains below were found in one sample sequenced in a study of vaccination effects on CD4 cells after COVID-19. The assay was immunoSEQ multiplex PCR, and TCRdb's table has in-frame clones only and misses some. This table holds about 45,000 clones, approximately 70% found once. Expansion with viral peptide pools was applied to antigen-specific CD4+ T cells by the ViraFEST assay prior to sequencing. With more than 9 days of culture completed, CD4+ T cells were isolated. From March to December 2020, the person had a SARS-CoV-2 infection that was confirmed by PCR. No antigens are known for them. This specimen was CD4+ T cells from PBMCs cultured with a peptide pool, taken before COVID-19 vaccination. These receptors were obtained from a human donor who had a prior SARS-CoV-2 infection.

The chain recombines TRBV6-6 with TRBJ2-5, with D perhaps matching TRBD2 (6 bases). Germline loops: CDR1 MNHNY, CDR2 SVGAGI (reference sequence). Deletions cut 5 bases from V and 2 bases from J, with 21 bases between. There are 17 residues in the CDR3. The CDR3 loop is CASSPHVGGRRQETQYF. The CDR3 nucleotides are TGTGCCAGCAGTCCCCATGTTGGGGGGAGGAGGCAAGAGACCCAGTACTTC.

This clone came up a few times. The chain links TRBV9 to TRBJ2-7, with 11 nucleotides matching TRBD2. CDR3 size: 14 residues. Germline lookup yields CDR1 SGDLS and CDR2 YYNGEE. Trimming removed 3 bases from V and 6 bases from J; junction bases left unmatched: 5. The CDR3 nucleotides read TGTGCCAGCAGCGCTCGACTAGCGGGGCCCGAGCAGTACTTC. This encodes CASSARLAGPEQYF.

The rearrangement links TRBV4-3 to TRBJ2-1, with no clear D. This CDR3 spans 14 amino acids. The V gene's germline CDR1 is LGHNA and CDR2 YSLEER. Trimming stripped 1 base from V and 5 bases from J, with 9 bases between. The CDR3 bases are TGCGCCAGCAGCCAAGCTGGGTACCACAATGAGCAGTTCTTC. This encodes CASSQAGYHNEQFF.

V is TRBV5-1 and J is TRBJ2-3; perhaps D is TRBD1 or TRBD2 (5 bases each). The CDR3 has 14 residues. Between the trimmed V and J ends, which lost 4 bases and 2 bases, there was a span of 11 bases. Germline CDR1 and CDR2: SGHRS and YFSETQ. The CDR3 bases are TGCGCCAGCAGCCCGGGGCGAACCACAGATACGCAGTATTTT. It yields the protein CASSPGRTTDTQYF.

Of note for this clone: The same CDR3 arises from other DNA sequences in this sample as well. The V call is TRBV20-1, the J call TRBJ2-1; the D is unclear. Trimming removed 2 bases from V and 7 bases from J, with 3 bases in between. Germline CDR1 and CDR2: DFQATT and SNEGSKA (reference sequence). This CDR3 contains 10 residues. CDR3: CSARLNEQFF. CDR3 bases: TGCAGTGCTAGATTGAATGAGCAGTTCTTC.

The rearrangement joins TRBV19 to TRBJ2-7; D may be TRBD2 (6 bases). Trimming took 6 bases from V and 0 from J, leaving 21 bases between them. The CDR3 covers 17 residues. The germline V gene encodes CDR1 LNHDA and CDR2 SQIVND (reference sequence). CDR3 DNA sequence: TGTGCCAGTAGGAGAAAGGGTTTGGGGGGAAGCTCCTACGAGCAGTACTTC. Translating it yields CASRRKGLGGSSYEQYF.

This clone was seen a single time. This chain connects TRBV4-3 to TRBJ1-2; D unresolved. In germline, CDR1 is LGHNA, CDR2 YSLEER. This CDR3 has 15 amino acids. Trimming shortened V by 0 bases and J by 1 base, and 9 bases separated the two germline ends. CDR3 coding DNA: TGCGCCAGCAGCCAAGATCGTAGGGTTAACTATGGCTACACCTTC. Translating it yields CASSQDRRVNYGYTF.

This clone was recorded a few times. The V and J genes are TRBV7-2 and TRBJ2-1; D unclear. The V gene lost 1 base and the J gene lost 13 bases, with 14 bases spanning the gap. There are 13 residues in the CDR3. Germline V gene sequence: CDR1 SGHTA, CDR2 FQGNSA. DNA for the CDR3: TGTGCCAGCAGCTTAGTCGACTCCCTACGACAGTTCTTC. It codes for CASSLVDSLRQFF.

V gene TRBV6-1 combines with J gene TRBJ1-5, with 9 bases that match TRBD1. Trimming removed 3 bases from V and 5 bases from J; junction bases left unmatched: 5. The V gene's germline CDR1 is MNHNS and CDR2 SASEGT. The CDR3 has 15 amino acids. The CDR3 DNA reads TGTGCCAGCAGTGAGCGGACAGGGGACGATCAGCCCCAGCATTTT. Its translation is CASSERTGDDQPQHF.

The CDR3 sequence is CASSKTGSEETQYF. The CDR3 DNA reads as TGTGCCAGCAGTAAGACAGGGTCGGAAGAGACCCAGTACTTC. This chain connects TRBV6-5 to TRBJ2-5, with 7 bases identical to TRBD1. CDR1 is MNHEY, CDR2 SVGAGI, per germline. The J segment lost 3 bases and the V segment lost 5 bases, leaving 6 bases of the junction unmatched. The CDR3 extends over 14 amino acids.

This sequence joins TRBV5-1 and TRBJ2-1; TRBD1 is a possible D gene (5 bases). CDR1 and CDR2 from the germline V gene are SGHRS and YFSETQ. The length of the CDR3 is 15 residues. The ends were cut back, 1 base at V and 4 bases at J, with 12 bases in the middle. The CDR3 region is CASSLSTQAYNEQFF. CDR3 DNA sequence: TGCGCCAGCAGCTTGAGTACACAGGCATACAATGAGCAGTTCTTC.

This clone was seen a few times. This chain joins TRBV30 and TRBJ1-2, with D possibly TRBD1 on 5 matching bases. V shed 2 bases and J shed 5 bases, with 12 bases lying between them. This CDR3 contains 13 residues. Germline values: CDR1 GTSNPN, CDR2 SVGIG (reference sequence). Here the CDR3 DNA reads TGTGCCTGGAGTCTCGGGACCGCTTATGGCTACACCTTC. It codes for CAWSLGTAYGYTF.

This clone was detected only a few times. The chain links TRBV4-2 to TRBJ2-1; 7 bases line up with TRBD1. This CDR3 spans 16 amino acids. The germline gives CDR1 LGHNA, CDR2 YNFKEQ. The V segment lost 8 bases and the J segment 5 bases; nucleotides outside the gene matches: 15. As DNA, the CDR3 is TGTGCCAGCGCATCCTCACCAGGGGGTGGTGACAATGAGCAGTTCTTC. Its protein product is CASASSPGGGDNEQFF.

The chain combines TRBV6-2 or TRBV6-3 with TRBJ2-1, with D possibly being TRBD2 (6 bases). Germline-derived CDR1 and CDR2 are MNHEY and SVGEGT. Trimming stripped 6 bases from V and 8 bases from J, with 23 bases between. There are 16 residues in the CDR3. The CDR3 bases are TGTGCCAGCAGCTGCCCCAGGACTAAATGCACGGATGAGCAGTTCTTC. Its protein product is CASSCPRTKCTDEQFF.

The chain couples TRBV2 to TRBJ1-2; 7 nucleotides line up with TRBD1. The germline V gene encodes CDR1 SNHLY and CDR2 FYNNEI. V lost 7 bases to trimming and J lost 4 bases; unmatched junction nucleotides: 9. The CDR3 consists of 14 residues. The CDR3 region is CASMRQGATYGYTF. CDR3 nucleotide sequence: TGTGCCAGCATGAGACAGGGAGCTACCTATGGCTACACCTTC.

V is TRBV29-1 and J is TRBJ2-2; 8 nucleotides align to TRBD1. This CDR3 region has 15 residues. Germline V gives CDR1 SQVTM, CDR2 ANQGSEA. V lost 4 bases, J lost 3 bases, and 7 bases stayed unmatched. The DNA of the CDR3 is TGCAGCGTTGGTTTCAGGACAGGGTACACCGGGGAGCTGTTTTTT. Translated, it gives CSVGFRTGYTGELFF.

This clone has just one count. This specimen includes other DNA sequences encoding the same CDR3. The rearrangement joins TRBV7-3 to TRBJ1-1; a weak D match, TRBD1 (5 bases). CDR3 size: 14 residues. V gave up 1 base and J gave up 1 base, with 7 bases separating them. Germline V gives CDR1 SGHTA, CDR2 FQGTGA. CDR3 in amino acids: CASSLSGGNTEAFF. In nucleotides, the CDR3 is TGTGCCAGCAGCTTAAGCGGGGGGAACACTGAAGCTTTCTTT.

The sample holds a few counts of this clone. CDR3 in DNA: TGTGCCAGCAGTACCCCCGGAGGGGGACCCTACGAGCAGTACTTC. Translating it yields CASSTPGGGPYEQYF. This chain links TRBV28 with TRBJ2-7; either TRBD1 or TRBD2 may fit D (6 bases each). Per germline, CDR1 MDHEN and CDR2 SYDVKM. The CDR3 totals 15 residues. V was shortened by 5 bases and J by 2 bases, with 16 bases between the two germline ends.

Written as DNA, the CDR3 is TGTGCCAGCAGTTACTACCCAGGCAGGGGTCCCCGGAGCTCTGGGGCCAACGTCCTGACTTTC. Its translation is CASSYYPGRGPRSSGANVLTF. The rearrangement uses TRBV6-2 or TRBV6-3 and TRBJ2-6; D might be TRBD1 (6 bases). V shed 1 base and J shed 0 bases, with 22 bases lying between them. There are 21 residues in the CDR3. Germline V gene lookup returns CDR1 MNHEY and CDR2 SVGEGT.